These 29 T cell receptor beta chains were sequenced from one sample in a study of blood T cell repertoires in COVID-19. The protocol was immunoSEQ multiplex PCR, while the TCRdb copy is restricted to in-frame clones and leaves out a portion. The sample has approximately 140,000 clones, around nine tenths seen once. Sequencing input: peripheral blood. The receptors originated from a woman aged 40 to 55 with acute or convalescent COVID-19.

This rearrangement joins TRBV9 to TRBJ2-5, with TRBD2 matching 14 bases. This CDR3 has 17 amino acids. Trimming at V came to 4 bases and at J to 4 bases, leaving 9 bases not matched to a gene. CDR1 and CDR2 (germline): SGDLS, YYNGEE. The CDR3 DNA sequence: TGTGCCAGCAGCCCACTGACTAGCGGGGGGGTAGGAGAGACCCAGTACTTC. Its protein is CASSPLTSGGVGETQYF.

This clone has only a few counts. V gene TRBV5-1 combines with J gene TRBJ2-1, with 12 positions matching TRBD2. This CDR3 is 17 amino acids long. Per germline, CDR1 SGHRS and CDR2 YFSETQ. The J segment lost 4 bases and the V segment lost 3 bases, leaving 8 bases of the junction unmatched. CDR3 nucleotide sequence: TGCGCCAGCAGCTCCCCGACTAGCGGGGGTTCGTACAATGAGCAGTTCTTC. Its translation is CASSSPTSGGSYNEQFF.

This chain joins TRBV5-1 and TRBJ1-2; TRBD1 might be the D (5 bases). The CDR3 length is 16 residues. Deletions cut 0 bases from V and 5 bases from J, with 17 bases between. Germline values: CDR1 SGHRS, CDR2 YFSETQ. The DNA for the CDR3 is TGCGCCAGCAGCTTGGAAGCAGGGCTGCTGGGGTATGGCTACACCTTC. Its protein product is CASSLEAGLLGYGYTF.

This sequence joins TRBV5-1 and TRBJ2-3; 10 bases map to TRBD2. CDR1 and CDR2 (germline): SGHRS, YFSETQ. With V trimmed by 0 bases and J by 2 bases, 6 bases remained unmatched. This CDR3 region has 17 residues. CDR3 sequence: CASSLGRLAGFTDTQYF. CDR3 DNA: TGCGCCAGCAGCTTGGGAAGACTAGCGGGTTTCACAGATACGCAGTATTTT.

The chain couples TRBV12-5 to TRBJ2-5, with a tentative D call TRBD1 (7 bases). CDR1 is LGHNT and CDR2 is FRNRAP in the germline V gene. This CDR3 spans 14 amino acids. This chain's CDR3 is CATAGGHGGETQYF. The CDR3 bases are TGTGCGACGGCAGGGGGTCACGGGGGAGAGACCCAGTACTTC.

The chain has TRBV19 and TRBJ1-1; D unclear. Trimming removed 5 bases at V and 7 bases at J, with 17 bases between. Per the germline V gene, CDR1 is LNHDA and CDR2 is SQIVND (reference sequence). The CDR3 is 14 amino acids. DNA of the CDR3: TGTGCCAGTAGTTTCGATTGGGGTCGGGGTGAAGCTTTCTTT. Amino acid sequence: CASSFDWGRGEAFF.

The chain links TRBV7-6 to TRBJ1-5; 9 bases are shared with TRBD1. This CDR3 has 16 residues. V dropped 4 bases and J dropped 4; count of bases not matched to a gene: 8. Germline V lookup: CDR1 SGHVS, CDR2 FNYEAQ. CDR3: CASSSATGGGNQPQHF. The CDR3 DNA sequence: TGTGCCAGCAGCTCCGCAACAGGGGGCGGAAATCAGCCCCAGCATTTT.

The rearrangement uses TRBV6-5 and TRBJ1-3; 9 bases map to TRBD1. CDR1 MNHEY and CDR2 SVGAGI come from the germline V gene. The CDR3 has 16 residues. Trimming cost V 2 bases and J 1 base; bases outside gene matches: 3. The CDR3 nucleotides are TGTGCCAGCAGTTACGGACAGGGGTTTTCTGGAAACACCATATATTTT. Its protein is CASSYGQGFSGNTIYF.

The chain combines TRBV11-2 with TRBJ1-2, with D hard to call. Germline V gene lookup returns CDR1 SGHAT and CDR2 FQNNGV. The CDR3 sequence is 13 residues long. V was clipped by 1 base and J by 4 bases, with 7 bases between them. The CDR3 spells CASSLGQSYGYTF. Written as DNA, the CDR3 is TGTGCCAGCAGCTTAGGGCAGTCCTATGGCTACACCTTC.

V usage is TRBV19 and J usage is TRBJ2-5; tentatively, D is TRBD1 (5 bases). Trimming left V 6 bases short and J 5 bases short, with 13 bases between. Germline V gives CDR1 LNHDA, CDR2 SQIVND (reference sequence). The CDR3 spans 13 residues. The CDR3 nucleotides read TGTGCCAGTAGGTCGACACCAGGGGAGACCCAGTACTTC. Protein sequence: CASRSTPGETQYF.

The chain has TRBV28 and TRBJ1-1, with 9 positions matching TRBD1. In germline, CDR1 is MDHEN, CDR2 SYDVKM. The CDR3 runs to 12 residues. V lost 6 bases and J lost 8; bases outside the gene matches: 4. The CDR3: CASSLDRGEAFF. In nucleotides, the CDR3 is TGTGCCAGCAGCCTGGACAGGGGAGAAGCTTTCTTT.

The genes are TRBV4-2 and TRBJ2-1, with TRBD2 matching over 7 bases. V gave up 4 bases and J gave up 6 bases; unmatched junction bases: 12. Germline values: CDR1 LGHNA, CDR2 YNFKEQ. This CDR3 has 16 amino acids. CDR3 protein: CASSPQGRERGNEQFF. The CDR3 coding sequence is TGTGCCAGCAGCCCTCAAGGGCGGGAGCGGGGCAATGAGCAGTTCTTC.

The V gene is TRBV7-3, the J gene TRBJ1-1; no reliable D call. The V end lost 2 bases, the J end lost 3 bases, and 10 bases lay between the germline ends. The germline gives CDR1 SGHTA, CDR2 FQGTGA. The CDR3 has 14 amino acids. The CDR3 loop is CASSLVREDTEAFF. CDR3 in DNA: TGTGCCAGCAGCTTAGTTCGGGAGGACACTGAAGCTTTCTTT. Supplemented by reference TRBV7-3 and TRBJ1-1, the full variable domain reads GAGVSQTPSNKVTEKGKYVELRCDPISGHTALYWYRQSLGQGPEFLIYFQGTGAADDSGLPNDRFFAVRPEGSVSTLKIQRTERGDSAVYLCASSLVREDTEAFFGQGTRLTVV.

The gene calls are TRBV19 and TRBJ2-5; 10 nucleotides line up with TRBD2. The junction had 10 bases not matched to a gene; V was cut back by 5 bases and J by 4 bases. Germline loops: CDR1 LNHDA, CDR2 SQIVND (reference sequence). The length of the CDR3 is 16 residues. The CDR3 region is CASSPWTSGKGETQYF. CDR3 DNA: TGTGCCAGTAGTCCCTGGACTAGCGGTAAAGGAGAGACCCAGTACTTC.

The chain employs TRBV18 and TRBJ1-1; D gene uncertain. This CDR3 is 16 amino acids long. The ends were cut back, 2 bases at V and 0 bases at J, with 13 bases in the middle. Germline values: CDR1 KGHSH, CDR2 LQKENI. The CDR3 DNA follows: TGTGCCAGCTCACCAAATAGGAACAGCTTGAACACTGAAGCTTTCTTT. Its translation is CASSPNRNSLNTEAFF.

This rearrangement joins TRBV4-3 to TRBJ1-2; 8 nucleotides match TRBD1. Per germline, CDR1 LGHNA and CDR2 YSLEER. CDR3 length: 17 residues. After removal of 1 base from V and 8 bases from J, the junction contained 15 bases not matched to a gene. The DNA of the CDR3 is TGCGCCAGCAGCCAAGTCTACCCGACAGGGGACTTGAGGGGCTACACCTTC. This gives the protein CASSQVYPTGDLRGYTF.

This chain joins TRBV21-1 and TRBJ1-6; the D call of TRBD1 is as the table states it, not checked on the DNA. TRBV21-1 is labeled a pseudogene. The CDR3 totals 14 residues. CDR3 bases: TGTGCCAGCAGCATTCAGGGGAGTGATTCACCCCTCCACTTT. Its protein is CASSIQGSDSPLHF.

The V and J genes are TRBV7-9 and TRBJ1-4; no clear D. V lost 2 bases and J 4 bases, leaving 14 bases between the germline ends. Germline V gives CDR1 SEHNR, CDR2 FQNEAQ (reference sequence). The length of the CDR3 is 16 residues. CDR3 coding DNA: TGTGCCAGCAGCTTACCTCAGCGGAACCTTAATGAAAAACTGTTTTTT. Translation: CASSLPQRNLNEKLFF. The full variable domain, completed using reference TRBV7-9 and TRBJ1-4, is DTGVSQNPRHKITKRGQNVTFRCDPISEHNRLYWYRQTLGQGPEFLTYFQNEAQLEKSRLLSDRFSAERPKGSFSTLEIQRTEQGDSAMYLCASSLPQRNLNEKLFFGSGTQLSVL.

The chain joins TRBV30 to TRBJ2-7; D is undetermined. CDR3 length: 13 residues. Germline V lookup: CDR1 GTSNPN, CDR2 SVGIG (reference sequence). Trimming removed 1 base from V and 0 bases from J, with 7 bases in between. The CDR3 nucleotides are TGTGCCTGGAGTGACTTGTCCTCCTACGAGCAGTACTTC. It codes for CAWSDLSSYEQYF.

The chain carries TRBV7-6 and TRBJ2-3; weak D call: TRBD2 (6 bases). The ends were cut back, 5 bases at V and 1 base at J, with 19 bases in the middle. This CDR3 is built from 17 residues. Germline lookup yields CDR1 SGHVS and CDR2 FNYEAQ. The CDR3 DNA reads TGTGCCAGCAGCCCCGAGCGGAGGGCCCGTGGCACAGATACGCAGTATTTT. Translated: CASSPERRARGTDTQYF. The full variable domain, its missing parts supplied by reference TRBV7-6 and TRBJ2-3, is GAGVSQSPRYKVTKRGQDVALRCDPISGHVSLYWYRQALGQGPEFLTYFNYEAQQDKSGLPNDRFSAERPEGSISTLTIQRTEQRDSAMYRCASSPERRARGTDTQYFGPGTRLTVL.

This sequence joins TRBV4-1 and TRBJ1-1, with D tentatively TRBD1 (5 bases). The germline gives CDR1 MGHRA, CDR2 YSYEKL. The length of the CDR3 is 13 residues. Deletions cut 6 bases from V and 3 bases from J, with 11 bases between. CDR3 DNA sequence: TGCGCCAGCAGTCTATTACAGGACACTGAAGCTTTCTTT. The encoded protein is CASSLLQDTEAFF.

This chain connects TRBV5-4 to TRBJ2-5, with 7 bases identical to TRBD1. Unmatched junction bases numbered 6, after V lost 3 bases and J lost 4 bases. This CDR3 is 14 amino acids long. Germline CDR1 reads SGHNT; CDR2 reads YYREEE (reference sequence). CDR3 nucleotides: TGTGCCAGCAGCTCGAGGGGGCACGGAGAGACCCAGTACTTC. It translates to CASSSRGHGETQYF.

This chain uses TRBV5-1 with TRBJ2-1, with 11 nucleotides matching TRBD2. From germline, CDR1 is SGHRS and CDR2 YFSETQ. The V segment lost 4 bases and the J segment 3 bases; nucleotides outside the gene matches: 9. The CDR3 extends over 17 amino acids. CDR3 loop: CASSLGRLAGLYNEQFF. In DNA form, the CDR3 reads TGCGCCAGCAGCCTGGGGAGACTAGCGGGACTCTACAATGAGCAGTTCTTC.

The chain uses TRBV6-5 and TRBJ1-3; 7 nucleotides line up with TRBD1. Germline CDR1 MNHEY, CDR2 SVGAGI. This CDR3 spans 16 amino acids. V trimming: 4 bases; J trimming: 0 bases; junction bases outside the gene matches: 6. The CDR3 nucleotides read TGTGCCAGCAGTTTTACAGGGGAAGGCTCTGGAAACACCATATATTTT. Its protein product is CASSFTGEGSGNTIYF.

The rearrangement links TRBV6-5 to TRBJ1-6; D is possibly TRBD1 (6 bases). The CDR3 loop spans 14 amino acids. The V end lost 8 bases, the J end lost 6 bases, and 14 bases lay between the germline ends. Germline V gene sequence: CDR1 MNHEY, CDR2 SVGAGI. The CDR3 DNA sequence: TGTGCCAGCCTTAGACAGGAAATTAATTCACCCCTCCACTTT. Translating gives CASLRQEINSPLHF.

The rearrangement joins TRBV6-2 or TRBV6-3 to TRBJ1-2; D is undetermined. V shed 0 bases and J shed 8 bases, with 7 bases lying between them. The CDR3 sequence is 12 residues long. Germline V gene data show CDR1 as MNHEY and CDR2 as SVGEGT. CDR3 sequence reads: CASSYSLGGYTF. DNA for the CDR3: TGTGCCAGCAGTTACTCCCTTGGCGGCTACACCTTC.

CDR3 loop: CASSYGQGVSYEQYF. In nucleotides, the CDR3 is TGTGCCAGCAGTTATGGACAGGGGGTCTCCTACGAGCAGTACTTC. The chain is built from TRBV6-5 and TRBJ2-7; 10 nucleotides align to TRBD1. CDR3 length equals 15 residues. Trimming took 3 bases from V and 0 from J; bases not matched to a gene: 2. The germline V gene has CDR1 MNHEY and CDR2 SVGAGI.

V usage is TRBV29-1 and J usage is TRBJ1-1; D is ambiguous. CDR3 length: 12 residues. CDR1 and CDR2 (germline): SQVTM, ANQGSEA. V was clipped by 7 bases and J by 1 base, with 10 bases between them. The CDR3 loop reads CSADTPNTEAFF. CDR3 coding DNA: TGCAGCGCAGACACCCCGAACACTGAAGCTTTCTTT.

The V call is TRBV4-3, the J call TRBJ1-1, with D unresolved. This CDR3 contains 12 residues. V was clipped by 6 bases and J by 1 base, with 6 bases between them. Germline V gene sequence: CDR1 LGHNA, CDR2 YSLEER. The CDR3 DNA is TGCGCCAGCAGAGGAGGGAACACTGAAGCTTTCTTT. As protein: CASRGGNTEAFF.